This entry concerns a single T cell receptor beta chain. Antigen specificity is unknown. PCR primers comprised 60 Vbeta and 13 Jbeta primers. Clones were sequenced by immunoSEQ multiplex PCR, and TCRdb holds only the in-frame ones, with some missing. The sample holds about 100,000 clones, 75% to 85% seen once. Trimming took off 10 bases at V and 8 bases at J, with 12 bases between the two ends. The CDR3 runs to 11 residues. Germline values: CDR1 LNHDA, CDR2 SQIVND (reference sequence). This specimen belongs to a study of cytomegalovirus exposure and HLA in healthy donors. The study, taken as a whole, reports: V segments that were indistinguishable, TRBV6-2 and TRBV6-3 among them, were omitted from analysis.

This sequence was found in a female donor in good health and CMV-seropositive. The genes are TRBV19 and TRBJ2-1; D is possibly TRBD1 (5 bases). The sequenced sample was PBMCs. The CDR3 DNA follows: TGTGCCACAGCGTTGGGGCATGAGCAGTTCTTC. Its translation is CATALGHEQFF.